The rows below give T cell receptor beta chains drawn from one sample of a study of cytomegalovirus exposure and HLA in healthy donors. Assay used: immunoSEQ multiplex PCR; TCRdb lists only in-frame clones, some missing. Of under 200,000 clones in the sample, around 79% are singletons; the top ten hold around 2.5%. Source material: PBMCs. The receptors were gathered from a woman aged 40 to 50 in good health and CMV-seropositive. The CDR3 runs from the conserved cysteine through the conserved F or W. The D gene is left open where the match is weak. Size is omitted from some rows. Given values are once, few, many or a class for expanded clones.

j_gene	abundance	d_gene	v_gene	CDR3nt	CDR3aa
TRBJ2-6	-	-	TRBV27	TGTGCCAGCAGTTTACACGGGGCTGGGGCCAACGTCCTGACTTTC	CASSLHGAGANVLTF
TRBJ1-1	-	TRBD1	TRBV14	TGTGCCAGCAGCCGCCTAGGGGGCCGCGAAGCTTTCTTT	CASSRLGGREAFF
TRBJ2-7	-	-	TRBV11-3	TGTGCCAGCAGCAACCTGGCTAGGTACGAGCAGTACTTC	CASSNLARYEQYF
TRBJ2-7	-	-	TRBV11-2	TGTGCCAGCAGCTTAGGTGAGGGCGGGGTATCCTACGAGCAGTACTTC	CASSLGEGGVSYEQYF
TRBJ2-5	-	TRBD2	TRBV10-3	TGTGCCATCATGCGCGGGAGTGGGGAGACCCAGTACTTC	CAIMRGSGETQYF
TRBJ1-1	-	-	TRBV19	TGTGCCAGTAGTCTCGGGACTCCCAAGGAGGCTTTCTTT	CASSLGTPKEAFF
TRBJ1-2	few	-	TRBV6-1	TGTGCCAGCAGTGAAGGGGGGGACTATGGCTACACCTTC	CASSEGGDYGYTF
TRBJ1-5	-	-	TRBV5-6	TGTGCCAGCAGCTTGTGGGGAGTCTACAATCAGCCCCAGCATTTT	CASSLWGVYNQPQHF
TRBJ2-1	-	-	TRBV10-3	TGTGCCATCAGTGAGCCTGACGGGGAAACACCCGACACTGAGCAGTTCTTC	CAISEPDGETPDTEQFF
TRBJ1-3	few	-	TRBV7-2	TGTGCCAGCAGTTCCTACTCGAGCTCTGGAAACACCATATATTTT	CASSSYSSSGNTIYF
TRBJ2-5	once	TRBD2	TRBV19	TGTGCCAGTAGCCCACTAGCGGGAGGGCCCAGCCAGTACTTC	CASSPLAGGPSQYF
TRBJ2-7	-	-	TRBV5-1	TGCGCCAGCAGGAACGGACTGAGCTCCTACGAGCAGTACTTC	CASRNGLSSYEQYF
TRBJ1-5	-	-	TRBV19	TGTGCCAGTAGTATAGAGTCGGGACTGATTTATCAGCCCCAGCATTTT	CASSIESGLIYQPQHF
TRBJ1-4	once	-	TRBV7-2	TGTGCCAGCAGCTCAGGCCAGGGTGCAACTAATGAAAAACTGTTTTTT	CASSSGQGATNEKLFF
TRBJ2-1	-	-	TRBV4-3	TGCGCCAGCAGCCAAGATCTCTCTGACATCGATGAGCAGTTCTTC	CASSQDLSDIDEQFF
TRBJ1-3	few	-	TRBV7-2	TGTGCCAGCAGCCTGACAGGATCCTCTGGAAACACCATATATTTT	CASSLTGSSGNTIYF
TRBJ2-7	-	TRBD2	TRBV7-9	TGTTCCAGCAGCCGGGGGGCCTACGAGCAGTACTTC	CSSSRGAYEQYF
TRBJ1-4	-	-	TRBV2	TGTGCCAGCAGTGAGAATGGACAGCCGAATGAAAAACTGTTTTTT	CASSENGQPNEKLFF
TRBJ2-1	-	-	TRBV7-8	TGTGCCAGCAGCCCGCGCGGGGGCCACTTTGATGAGCAGTTCTTC	CASSPRGGHFDEQFF
TRBJ2-4	-	-	TRBV19	TGTGCCAGTAGTATGAGCCGGCGGGCTGGTTACATTCAGTACTTC	CASSMSRRAGYIQYF
TRBJ2-3	-	-	TRBV6-6	TGTGCCAGCAGGTGGACAGCGAGCACAGATACGCAGTATTTT	CASRWTASTDTQYF
TRBJ2-7	once	-	TRBV11-2	TGTGCCAGCAGCCCCCGGGTAGCGGCTAGCTCCTACGAGCAGTACTTC	CASSPRVAASSYEQYF